A selection of T cell receptor beta chains follows, all from one sample in a study of CD8 T cells in ankylosing spondylitis. TCRdb analysed the 5' RACE reads with MiXCR anew, one entry per CDR3 protein. Among under 950,000 distinct CDR3 sequences, around 20% were seen once, and the ten largest hold about 19%. Sequencing used blood, either unsorted or a sorted T cell fraction (not recorded which). The receptor source for this set is a male donor with ankylosing spondylitis. CDR3s include the opening cysteine and the closing phenylalanine or tryptophan. A D gene is named only where the DNA matches it firmly. Rows may omit the clone size; those that give it use once, few, many or a size class.

clone_size cdr3_length d_call j_call v_call cdr3_aa cdr3_nt
. 14 . TRBJ2-7 TRBV11-2 CASSLGTEAYEQYF TGTGCCAGCAGCTTAGGGACAGAAGCCTACGAGCAGTACTTC
few 15 . TRBJ2-1 TRBV24-1 CATSDSQGGANEQFF TGTGCCACCAGTGATTCGCAGGGGGGGGCCAATGAGCAGTTCTTC
many 13 . TRBJ1-2 TRBV2 CATSGQSSNGYTF TGTGCCACTTCTGGACAGTCCTCAAATGGCTACACCTTC
few 15 TRBD2 TRBJ2-2 TRBV9 CASSPPGGSYGELFF TGTGCCAGCAGCCCCCCGGGCGGGAGTTACGGGGAGCTGTTTTTT
. 17 TRBD1 TRBJ1-1 TRBV5-1 CASRPGDRGRQGPEAFF TGCGCCAGCAGACCAGGGGACAGGGGGCGTCAGGGGCCTGAAGCTTTCTTT
few 14 TRBD1 TRBJ2-1 TRBV6-1 CASSPDRDHNEQFF TGTGCCAGCAGCCCGGACAGGGATCACAATGAGCAGTTCTTC
. 16 . TRBJ1-6 TRBV12-3/TRBV12-4 CASSLGASSYNSPLHF TGTGCCAGCAGTTTAGGGGCTAGCTCCTATAATTCACCCCTCCACTTT
. 16 . TRBJ1-5 TRBV11-2 CASSPFGQFGNQPQHF TGTGCCAGCAGCCCCTTCGGACAGTTTGGGAATCAGCCCCAGCATTTT
few 16 . TRBJ2-1 TRBV15 CATSRERGLIYNEQFF TGTGCCACCAGCAGAGAGAGGGGACTCATTTACAATGAGCAGTTCTTC
. 15 TRBD1 TRBJ2-7 TRBV7-2 CASSLVTGTGYEQYF TGTGCCAGCAGCTTAGTCACAGGGACAGGCTACGAGCAGTACTTC
many 16 . TRBJ2-2 TRBV6-1 CASKLGGSRNTGELFF TGTGCCAGCAAGCTGGGGGGTAGTCGGAACACCGGGGAGCTGTTTTTT
. 14 . TRBJ1-5 TRBV20-1 CSANSGTLNQPQHF TGCAGTGCTAACTCCGGGACACTCAATCAGCCCCAGCATTTT
. 16 . TRBJ1-4 TRBV5-1 CASSSYGAGAGEKLFF TGCGCCAGCAGCTCCTATGGAGCAGGCGCAGGTGAAAAACTGTTTTTT
. 14 . TRBJ2-7 TRBV7-8 CASSFGDRCYEQYF TGTGCCAGCAGCTTCGGGGACCGCTGCTACGAGCAGTACTTC
. 12 . TRBJ1-1 TRBV29-1 CSATTTRSEAFF TGCAGCGCCACCACTACAAGGAGCGAAGCTTTCTTT
. 15 TRBD1 TRBJ1-5 TRBV25-1 CASSPDRGNHQPQHF TGTGCCAGCAGTCCGGACAGGGGAAATCATCAGCCCCAGCATTTT
few 17 TRBD2 TRBJ2-7 TRBV7-9 CASSLTPLAGVGYEQYF TGTGCCAGCAGCTTAACCCCTCTAGCGGGAGTGGGCTACGAGCAGTACTTC
few 14 . TRBJ2-5 TRBV7-8 CASSLDAFAETQYF TGTGCCAGCAGCTTAGACGCGTTCGCGGAGACCCAGTACTTC
few 14 TRBD1 TRBJ2-4 TRBV7-2 CASSLGGTGGIQYF TGTGCCAGCAGCTTAGGTGGGACAGGGGGCATTCAGTACTTC
. 13 . TRBJ2-1 TRBV9 CASSVGGETGQFF TGTGCCAGCAGCGTAGGGGGGGAAACCGGGCAGTTCTTC
few 11 . TRBJ1-2 TRBV20-1 CSVPSRYGYTF TGCAGTGTCCCGAGCCGATATGGCTACACCTTC
. 14 . TRBJ1-5 TRBV4-1 CASSQDRGTQPQHF TGCGCCAGCAGCCAAGATAGGGGGACCCAGCCCCAGCATTTT
many 13 . TRBJ1-3 TRBV10-3 CAISDYKGNTIYF TGTGCCATCAGTGACTATAAAGGAAACACCATATATTTT
few 11 . TRBJ1-2 TRBV24-1 CATQGVYGYTF TGTGCCACACAGGGAGTCTATGGCTACACCTTC
. 16 TRBD1 TRBJ1-3 TRBV12-3/TRBV12-4 CASSLYLGTVINTIYF TGTGCCAGCAGTTTATATCTAGGGACAGTCATAAACACCATATATTTT
. 17 TRBD2 TRBJ2-3 TRBV6-1 CASSPSTRSGGSDTQYF TGTGCCAGCAGCCCTTCGACTAGATCGGGAGGATCAGATACGCAGTATTTT
few 15 . TRBJ2-2 TRBV12-3/TRBV12-4 CASSFGREWAGELFF TGTGCCAGCAGTTTTGGCCGGGAGTGGGCCGGGGAGCTGTTTTTT
few 14 . TRBJ2-6 TRBV20-1 CSATKSSGANVLTF TGCAGTGCAACAAAAAGCTCTGGGGCCAACGTCCTGACTTTC
. 13 . TRBJ2-1 TRBV11-2 CASSLDYRGEQFF TGTGCCAGCAGCTTAGACTATCGGGGTGAGCAGTTCTTC
few 15 . TRBJ2-7 TRBV20-1 CSARAVAETSYEQYF TGCAGTGCTAGAGCTGTTGCAGAAACCTCCTACGAGCAGTACTTC
many 13 . TRBJ1-1 TRBV20-1 CSAEQLLFTEAFF TGCAGTGCAGAACAGCTTTTATTCACTGAAGCTTTCTTT
once 18 . TRBJ2-1 TRBV28 CASALGPEGPPSYNEQFF TGTGCCAGTGCTCTGGGCCCCGAGGGCCCGCCGTCCTACAATGAGCAGTTCTTC
few 13 . TRBJ1-2 TRBV20-1 CSARPREHYGYTF TGCAGTGCTAGACCCAGGGAGCACTATGGCTACACCTTC
. 13 . TRBJ2-3 TRBV5-1 CASGARGADTQYF TGCGCCAGCGGGGCCAGGGGGGCAGATACGCAGTATTTT
. 13 TRBD1 TRBJ2-7 TRBV10-3 CASGTGSAYEQYF TGTGCCAGCGGGACAGGATCGGCCTACGAGCAGTACTTC
few 14 . TRBJ2-2 TRBV7-2 CASSFGPSAGELFF TGTGCCAGCAGCTTCGGGCCTAGCGCCGGGGAGCTGTTTTTT
few 12 . TRBJ1-1 TRBV6-2/TRBV6-3 CASSYLATEAFF TGTGCCAGCAGTTACCTTGCCACTGAAGCTTTCTTT
. 13 . TRBJ2-7 TRBV15 CATSRDQSYEQYF TGTGCCACCAGCAGAGATCAATCCTACGAGCAGTACTTC
few 15 . TRBJ2-7 TRBV7-9 CASSGDRESSYEQYF TGTGCCAGCAGCGGTGATAGGGAGAGCTCCTACGAGCAGTACTTC
few 16 TRBD1 TRBJ2-5 TRBV10-3 CAIRWTGERIMETQYF TGTGCCATCAGATGGACAGGGGAACGGATCATGGAGACCCAGTACTTC
. 15 TRBD1 TRBJ1-2 TRBV4-3 CASSRGQNLNYGYTF TGCGCCAGCAGCAGGGGACAGAACCTTAACTATGGCTACACCTTC
few 16 . TRBJ2-1 TRBV9 CASSVGPDYSYNEQFF TGTGCCAGCAGCGTAGGGCCGGACTACTCCTACAATGAGCAGTTCTTC
. 15 . TRBJ2-1 TRBV6-2/TRBV6-3 CASSYGAYNSDEQFF TGTGCCAGCAGTTATGGGGCCTATAACAGCGATGAGCAGTTCTTC
few 16 . TRBJ2-3 TRBV5-1 CASSLPAEISTDTQYF TGCGCCAGCAGCCTTCCAGCGGAAATTAGCACAGATACGCAGTATTTT
. 19 TRBD2 TRBJ2-1 TRBV20-1 CRGGGAGLAGVYSYNEQFF TGCAGGGGTGGGGGGGCGGGGTTAGCGGGGGTCTACTCCTACAATGAGCAGTTCTTC
. 13 . TRBJ2-5 TRBV5-1 CASSLLTRETQYF TGCGCCAGCAGCTTGCTCACCCGGGAGACCCAGTACTTC
. 14 TRBD2 TRBJ2-3 TRBV29-1 CSVWVAGVEDTQYF TGCAGCGTTTGGGTTGCGGGAGTTGAGGATACGCAGTATTTT
few 18 . TRBJ2-3 TRBV5-5 CASSFTMVWEVGTDTQYF TGTGCCAGCAGCTTTACAATGGTTTGGGAGGTCGGAACAGATACGCAGTATTTT
few 13 . TRBJ1-2 TRBV29-1 CSVERAQSYGYTF TGCAGCGTTGAAAGGGCACAGAGCTATGGCTACACCTTC
few 17 . TRBJ2-3 TRBV11-2 CASSLDLTGPGTDTQYF TGTGCCAGCAGCTTAGATTTGACGGGGCCGGGCACAGATACGCAGTATTTT
few 19 TRBD2 TRBJ2-3 TRBV11-2 CASSLVGLALAGGADTQYF TGTGCCAGCAGCTTAGTAGGACTAGCCTTAGCGGGGGGGGCAGATACGCAGTATTTT
. 14 . TRBJ2-3 TRBV7-9 CASSPMVSADTQYF TGTGCCAGCAGCCCCATGGTATCCGCGGATACGCAGTATTTT
few 18 TRBD1 TRBJ2-1 TRBV5-1 CASSLGFTGTGRNNEQFF TGCGCCAGCAGCTTGGGGTTTACCGGGACAGGGCGAAACAATGAGCAGTTCTTC
. 15 . TRBJ1-3 TRBV20-1 CSAARGSFSGNTIYF TGCAGTGCTGCCCGGGGCAGTTTCTCTGGAAACACCATATATTTT
few 14 . TRBJ1-2 TRBV7-6 CASSLYSDKGGYTF TGTGCCAGCAGCTTATATTCAGACAAGGGCGGCTACACCTTC
few 17 . TRBJ2-5 TRBV5-6 CASSFHSGGWVGETQYF TGTGCCAGCAGCTTCCATTCCGGGGGCTGGGTTGGAGAGACCCAGTACTTC
few 15 . TRBJ1-1 TRBV28 CASSLLLVQNTEAFF TGTGCCAGCAGTTTGTTACTTGTTCAGAACACTGAAGCTTTCTTT
. 14 TRBD2 TRBJ2-1 TRBV27 CASSRTSGREGQFF TGTGCCAGCAGTCGGACTAGCGGGAGAGAAGGGCAGTTCTTC